Described below is a single T cell receptor beta chain sequence and its context. This sample is drawn from a study of blood T cell repertoires in COVID-19. About the study: The analysed material was cDNA or gDNA that came from T cells, B-cell-depleted T cells, or PBMCs.

As originally analysed: Reference gene primer amplification in the assay estimated nucleated cell counts. Repertoires were generated with immunoSEQ multiplex PCR, while TCRdb's copy carries only in-frame clones and drops some. Clonal size and the V and J genes are those of that table, whereas D and trimming came from the DNA. The table records about 60,000 clones, around 84% of them present only once. The length of the CDR3 is 14 residues. V lost 5 bases and J 2 bases, leaving 11 bases between the germline ends. Germline V gene data show CDR1 as SGHTA and CDR2 as FQGNSA. The receptor comes from a man aged 70-80 years with active COVID-19. The chain uses TRBV7-2 and TRBJ2-3; perhaps TRBD2 as D (6 bases). Sequences were obtained from peripheral blood. CDR3 in DNA: TGTGCCAGCAGCCGGGAGAGGCACACAGATACGCAGTATTTT. Protein: CASSRERHTDTQYF.